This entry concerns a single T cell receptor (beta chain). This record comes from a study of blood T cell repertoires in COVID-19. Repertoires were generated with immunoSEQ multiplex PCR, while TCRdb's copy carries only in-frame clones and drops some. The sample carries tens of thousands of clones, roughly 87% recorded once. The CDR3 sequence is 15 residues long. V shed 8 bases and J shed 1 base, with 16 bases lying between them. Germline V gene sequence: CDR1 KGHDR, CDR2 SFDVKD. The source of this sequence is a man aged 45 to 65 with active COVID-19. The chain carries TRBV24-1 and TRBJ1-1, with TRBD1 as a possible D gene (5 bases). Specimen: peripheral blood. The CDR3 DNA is TGTGCCACCATGCTAGGAGGGGTGGGGAACACTGAAGCTTTCTTT. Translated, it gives CATMLGGVGNTEAFF.